These 20 T cell receptor beta chains came from one sample sequenced in a study of blood T cell repertoires in COVID-19. Assay: immunoSEQ multiplex PCR; the TCRdb copy retains only in-frame clones and omits some. Here the sample spans 50,000 to 80,000 clones, around nine tenths being singletons. The sequenced material came from peripheral blood. The receptors originated from a woman older than 75 with active COVID-19.

The chain uses TRBV28 and TRBJ2-5, with 11 positions matching TRBD1. Trimming removed 3 bases from V and 5 bases from J; junction bases left unmatched: 5. Germline V CDR1 and CDR2: MDHEN, SYDVKM. The CDR3 is 15 residues long. The CDR3 loop reads CASSFGDRGVETQYF. CDR3 nucleotide sequence: TGTGCCAGCAGTTTCGGGGACAGGGGGGTGGAGACCCAGTACTTC.

The chain has TRBV24-1 and TRBJ2-3; TRBD1 aligns across 9 bases. Looked up from germline, CDR1 is KGHDR and CDR2 is SFDVKD. The V and J ends lost 3 bases and 3 bases, in that order; junction bases with no gene match: 6. The CDR3 is 16 residues long. The CDR3 here is CATSDNDRGGTDTQYF. In DNA form, the CDR3 reads TGTGCCACCAGTGATAACGACAGGGGGGGTACAGATACGCAGTATTTT.

The chain recombines TRBV11-2 with TRBJ2-1, with D maybe TRBD2 (7 bases). With 1 base removed from V and 6 bases from J, the gap between germline ends came to 22 bases. CDR3 size: 18 residues. Germline loops: CDR1 SGHAT, CDR2 FQNNGV. The CDR3 nucleotides are TGTGCCAGCAGCTTAGTCGGCGGGGGCCACCAAGGGGTCAATGAGCAGTTCTTC. As protein: CASSLVGGGHQGVNEQFF.

This clone was seen once. The gene calls are TRBV10-3 and TRBJ2-4; weak D call: TRBD2 (8 bases). CDR3 length equals 13 residues. Germline CDR1 reads ENHRY; CDR2 reads SYGVKD. Trimming shortened V by 6 bases and J by 7 bases, and 13 bases separated the two germline ends. The CDR3 DNA is TGTGCCATCAGCCGGGAGGGGGCCAACATTCAGTACTTC. Protein: CAISREGANIQYF.

This chain joins TRBV5-1 and TRBJ1-2; D is possibly TRBD1 (6 bases). The CDR3 has 13 residues. The ends were cut back, 5 bases at V and 7 bases at J, with 15 bases in the middle. Germline V gives CDR1 SGHRS, CDR2 YFSETQ. Here the CDR3 reads CASRRTGYTGYTF. The CDR3 DNA reads as TGCGCCAGCAGACGAACAGGGTATACTGGCTACACCTTC.

V is TRBV28 and J is TRBJ1-2, with 7 bases fitting TRBD1. Germline V gene sequence: CDR1 MDHEN, CDR2 SYDVKM. This CDR3 comprises 13 residues. V lost 3 bases, J lost 4 bases, and 2 bases stayed unmatched. The CDR3: CASSFRGFYGYTF. The CDR3 coding sequence is TGTGCCAGCAGTTTCAGGGGGTTCTATGGCTACACCTTC.

V gene TRBV19 combines with J gene TRBJ1-5; D gene ambiguous. Germline CDR1 and CDR2: LNHDA and SQIVND (reference sequence). This CDR3 contains 14 residues. Trimming removed 5 bases from V and 7 bases from J, with 15 bases in between. This chain's CDR3 is CASSEGINVQPQHF. The DNA of the CDR3 is TGTGCCAGTAGTGAGGGTATTAACGTGCAGCCCCAGCATTTT.

This chain connects TRBV9 to TRBJ2-1, with 10 bases aligning to TRBD1. Germline trimming cut 2 bases from V and 5 bases from J; bases unmatched to any gene: 4. CDR1 and CDR2 (germline): SGDLS, YYNGEE. The CDR3 is made up of 15 amino acids. The CDR3 loop is CASSVRGTGDNEQFF. CDR3 nucleotides: TGTGCCAGCAGCGTGAGGGGGACAGGGGACAATGAGCAGTTCTTC.

The chain is built from TRBV2 and TRBJ2-2; TRBD1 might be the D (6 bases). The V gene lost 2 bases and the J gene lost 4 bases, with 11 bases spanning the gap. CDR3 length: 15 residues. The germline CDR1 and CDR2 sequences are SNHLY and FYNNEI. CDR3 amino acids: CASSENRAGTGELFF. The CDR3 region has the DNA TGTGCCAGCAGTGAAAACAGGGCCGGCACCGGGGAGCTGTTTTTT.

V usage is TRBV19 and J usage is TRBJ1-4; D unresolved. This CDR3 comprises 13 residues. V dropped 0 bases and J dropped 5 bases, with 4 bases sitting between them. Germline V gives CDR1 LNHDA, CDR2 SQIVND (reference sequence). The CDR3 DNA is TGTGCCAGTAGTATAGATAAAAATGAAAAACTGTTTTTT. Amino acid sequence: CASSIDKNEKLFF.

In this sample, this clone turned up once. The V and J genes are TRBV18 and TRBJ1-4; 7 bases agree with TRBD1. V shed 2 bases and J 4 bases; nucleotides not matched to a gene: 4. Germline assignment: CDR1 KGHSH and CDR2 LQKENI. CDR3 length: 15 residues. This CDR3 reads CASSPTTGLNEKLFF. In DNA, the CDR3 is TGTGCCAGCTCACCAACGACAGGGCTTAATGAAAAACTGTTTTTT. Looking up the rest from reference TRBV18 and TRBJ1-4 gives the full variable domain: NAGVMQNPRHLVRRRGQEARLRCSPMKGHSHVYWYRQLPEEGLKFMVYLQKENIIDESGMPKERFSAEFPKEGPSILRIQQVVRGDSAAYFCASSPTTGLNEKLFFGSGTQLSVL.

The chain links TRBV28 to TRBJ2-2; D remains unclear. The germline gives CDR1 MDHEN, CDR2 SYDVKM. V gave up 7 bases and J gave up 6 bases, with 9 bases separating them. This CDR3 spans 12 amino acids. Here the CDR3 reads CASNSIPGELFF. CDR3 sequence (DNA): TGTGCCAGCAACTCGATACCCGGGGAGCTGTTTTTT.

The rearrangement uses TRBV14 and TRBJ2-7; 7 bases map to TRBD2. The CDR3 length is 13 residues. Trimming at V came to 6 bases and at J to 0 bases, leaving 2 bases not matched to a gene. CDR1 and CDR2 (germline): SGHDN, FVKESK. The CDR3 coding sequence is TGTGCCAGCAGGGGGGGGGACTCCTACGAGCAGTACGTC. This translates into CASRGGDSYEQYV.

Here the CDR3 reads CASRWTGVGTEAFF. The CDR3 coding sequence is TGTGCCAGCAGGTGGACAGGGGTCGGCACTGAAGCTTTCTTT. The chain links TRBV7-9 to TRBJ1-1; 9 bases are shared with TRBD1. The CDR3 extends over 14 amino acids. J was trimmed by 4 bases and V by 6 bases; bases with no gene match: 6. Germline V gene lookup returns CDR1 SEHNR and CDR2 FQNEAQ (reference sequence).

This clone appeared a few times. V usage is TRBV27 and J usage is TRBJ1-2, with D possibly TRBD1 on 6 matching bases. V was cut by 3 bases and J by 1 base, with 15 bases left in between. This CDR3 has 16 amino acids. Germline values: CDR1 MNHEY, CDR2 SMNVEV (reference sequence). Here the CDR3 DNA reads TGTGCCAGCAGTTTCCAACAGGGAAATATTAACTATGGCTACACCTTC. Translating gives CASSFQQGNINYGYTF.

This rearrangement joins TRBV10-1 to TRBJ2-2, with 9 nucleotides matching TRBD1. V shed 5 bases and J 6 bases; nucleotides not matched to a gene: 10. CDR1 and CDR2 (germline): WNHNN, SYGVQD (reference sequence). This CDR3 contains 16 residues. The CDR3 DNA reads TGCGCCAGCAGTCCCTACAGGGGGCAGGGAGCCGGGGAGCTGTTTTTT. Protein: CASSPYRGQGAGELFF.

The chain couples TRBV6-5 to TRBJ1-1; D possibly corresponds to TRBD1 (5 bases). Germline V CDR1 and CDR2: MNHEY, SVGAGI. The V and J ends lost 6 bases and 7 bases respectively, with 15 bases between them. This CDR3 contains 13 residues. CDR3 coding DNA: TGTGCCAGCAGGAGCCAGGGCTCCGGTGAAGCTTTCTTT. Its protein is CASRSQGSGEAFF.

The V call is TRBV15, the J call TRBJ1-5; 10 bases align to TRBD1. Germline V gene sequence: CDR1 LNHNV, CDR2 YYDKDF (reference sequence). With V trimmed by 3 bases and J by 2 bases, 7 bases remained unmatched. The CDR3 covers 17 residues. The DNA for the CDR3 is TGTGCCACCAGCAGTAGATACGGGACAGGGGGCAATCAGCCCCAGCATTTT. Protein sequence: CATSSRYGTGGNQPQHF.

The chain carries TRBV19 and TRBJ2-1; D might be TRBD1 (6 bases). CDR1 is LNHDA, CDR2 SQIVND, per germline (reference sequence). V shed 3 bases and J shed 2 bases, with 14 bases lying between them. The CDR3 sequence is 16 residues long. The CDR3 loop reads CASSIFGQGPYNEQFF. In nucleotides, the CDR3 is TGTGCCAGTAGTATTTTTGGGCAGGGGCCCTACAATGAGCAGTTCTTC.

This chain uses TRBV4-2 with TRBJ2-1; TRBD2 is a possible D gene (7 bases). CDR3 length equals 17 residues. V dropped 2 bases and J dropped 2 bases, with 16 bases sitting between them. From germline, CDR1 is LGHNA and CDR2 YNFKEQ. The CDR3 reads CASSQRAAGAAYNEQFF. The DNA of the CDR3 is TGTGCCAGCAGCCAAAGGGCGGCGGGGGCAGCCTACAATGAGCAGTTCTTC.